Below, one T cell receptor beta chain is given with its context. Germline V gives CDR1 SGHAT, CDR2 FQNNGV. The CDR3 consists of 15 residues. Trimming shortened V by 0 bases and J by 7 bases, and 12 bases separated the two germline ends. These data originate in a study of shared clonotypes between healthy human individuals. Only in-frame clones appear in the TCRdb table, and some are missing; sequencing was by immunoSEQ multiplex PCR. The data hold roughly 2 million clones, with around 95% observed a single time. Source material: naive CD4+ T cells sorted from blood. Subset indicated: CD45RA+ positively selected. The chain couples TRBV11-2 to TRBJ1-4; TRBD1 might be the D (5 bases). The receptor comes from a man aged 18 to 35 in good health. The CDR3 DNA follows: TGTGCCAGCAGCTTAGATTACGGGGGTAGTGAAAAACTGTTTTTT. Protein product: CASSLDYGGSEKLFF.